This is a list of T cell receptor beta chains from one sample in a study of CD8 T cells in ankylosing spondylitis. TCRdb re-analysed the 5' RACE reads in MiXCR, keeping a single row per CDR3 protein. The table records 220,000 or so distinct CDR3 sequences, 8% to 11% of them present only once. Sequences were obtained from blood, either unsorted or a sorted T cell fraction (not recorded which). These TCRs come from a male donor with ankylosing spondylitis or in good health (not recorded which). Each CDR3 is given with its conserved first and last residue. The D gene is left open where the match is weak. Clone size, where shown, is once, few, many, or a class for clones that have expanded.

V gene: TRBV12-3/TRBV12-4; clone size: many; D gene: TRBD1; J gene: TRBJ1-5; CDR3 DNA: TGTGCCAGCAGTCCCTTACAGGGGCTTGGCAATCAGCCCCAGCATTTT; CDR3 protein: CASSPLQGLGNQPQHF
V gene: TRBV12-3/TRBV12-4; clone size: many; D gene: .; J gene: TRBJ2-5; CDR3 DNA: TGTGCCAGCACTAAGCGGCTCCAAGAGACCCAGTACTTC; CDR3 protein: CASTKRLQETQYF
V gene: TRBV18; clone size: many; D gene: .; J gene: TRBJ1-6; CDR3 DNA: TGTGCCAGCTCACCCTTGGAGGGATCCTATAATTCACCCCTCCACTTT; CDR3 protein: CASSPLEGSYNSPLHF
V gene: TRBV28; clone size: many; D gene: TRBD1; J gene: TRBJ2-5; CDR3 DNA: TGTGCCAGCGGCGAACAGGGGTACCAAGAGACCCAGTACTTC; CDR3 protein: CASGEQGYQETQYF
V gene: TRBV12-3/TRBV12-4; clone size: few; D gene: TRBD1; J gene: TRBJ2-7; CDR3 DNA: TGTGCCAGCAGTCCAAGGACAGGATCCATCTCCTACGAGCAGTACTTC; CDR3 protein: CASSPRTGSISYEQYF
V gene: TRBV29-1; clone size: many; D gene: .; J gene: TRBJ2-7; CDR3 DNA: TGCAGCGTTGTTGAGGACAGGGAGGGATACGAGCAGTACTTC; CDR3 protein: CSVVEDREGYEQYF
V gene: TRBV20-1; clone size: many; D gene: .; J gene: TRBJ1-2; CDR3 DNA: TGCAGTGCTAGCAGAGGGACGGGTCCTAACTATGGCTACACCTTC; CDR3 protein: CSASRGTGPNYGYTF
V gene: TRBV6-1; clone size: few; D gene: .; J gene: TRBJ1-3; CDR3 DNA: TGTGCCAGCAGTAGTCAGGGAAGTTCTGGAAACACCATATATTTT; CDR3 protein: CASSSQGSSGNTIYF
V gene: TRBV20-1; clone size: many; D gene: TRBD1; J gene: TRBJ1-6; CDR3 DNA: TGCAGTGCTAGGTATCCGGGACAGGGAGGGGGTAATTCACCCCTCCACTTT; CDR3 protein: CSARYPGQGGGNSPLHF
V gene: TRBV5-1; clone size: .; D gene: .; J gene: TRBJ1-2; CDR3 DNA: TGCGCCAGCCGGGAGTCCCTTTCTAACTATGGCTACACCTTC; CDR3 protein: CASRESLSNYGYTF
V gene: TRBV6-1; clone size: few; D gene: TRBD1; J gene: TRBJ2-2; CDR3 DNA: TGTGCCAGCAGGGGATGGGACAGGACCACCGGGGAGCTGTTTTTT; CDR3 protein: CASRGWDRTTGELFF
V gene: TRBV9; clone size: few; D gene: .; J gene: TRBJ2-5; CDR3 DNA: TGTGCCAGCAGCGTAAATACAGGTGACCAGTACTTC; CDR3 protein: CASSVNTGDQYF
V gene: TRBV7-9; clone size: .; D gene: .; J gene: TRBJ2-7; CDR3 DNA: TGTGCCAGCAGCACCTTACCTCCTAACTCCTACGAGCAGTACTTC; CDR3 protein: CASSTLPPNSYEQYF
V gene: TRBV9; clone size: many; D gene: .; J gene: TRBJ2-1; CDR3 DNA: TGTGCCAGCAGCGTAGAGGCGGCAGGTTCCTACAATGAGCAGTTCTTC; CDR3 protein: CASSVEAAGSYNEQFF
V gene: TRBV5-1; clone size: many; D gene: .; J gene: TRBJ2-3; CDR3 DNA: TGCGCCAGCAGTTATCAGGGGAGGACAGATACGCAGTATTTT; CDR3 protein: CASSYQGRTDTQYF
V gene: TRBV5-1; clone size: few; D gene: TRBD1; J gene: TRBJ2-3; CDR3 DNA: TGCGCCAGCCGGCTCCAGCAAGCTACCGGGACAGGGATCACAGATACGCAGTATTTT; CDR3 protein: CASRLQQATGTGITDTQYF
V gene: TRBV3-1; clone size: few; D gene: TRBD2; J gene: TRBJ2-2; CDR3 DNA: TGTGCCAGCAGCCTCGGCGGACTAGCGGGGGGACCCGGGGAGCTGTTTTTT; CDR3 protein: CASSLGGLAGGPGELFF
V gene: TRBV7-2; clone size: .; D gene: .; J gene: TRBJ1-5; CDR3 DNA: TGTGCCAGCAGCTCGCTCCGGAGGGAAGGTGGCAATCAGCCCCAGCATTTT; CDR3 protein: CASSSLRREGGNQPQHF
V gene: TRBV11-1; clone size: .; D gene: TRBD2; J gene: TRBJ2-3; CDR3 DNA: TGTGCCAGCAGCTTAGTAAGGCTAGCGGGGAGAAACACAGATACGCAGTATTTT; CDR3 protein: CASSLVRLAGRNTDTQYF
V gene: TRBV20-1; clone size: .; D gene: .; J gene: TRBJ1-5; CDR3 DNA: TGCAGTGCTGTGGGCGGATCCAATCAGCCCCAGCATTTT; CDR3 protein: CSAVGGSNQPQHF
V gene: TRBV12-3/TRBV12-4; clone size: .; D gene: TRBD2; J gene: TRBJ2-3; CDR3 DNA: TGTGCCACCTCATTAACTAGCGGGGGCGCGACAGATACGCAGTATTTT; CDR3 protein: CATSLTSGGATDTQYF
V gene: TRBV14; clone size: many; D gene: .; J gene: TRBJ2-2; CDR3 DNA: TGTGCCAGCAGCCCCATCCTGGTTGGATTTGGCGGGGAGCTGTTTTTT; CDR3 protein: CASSPILVGFGGELFF
V gene: TRBV2; clone size: .; D gene: .; J gene: TRBJ2-1; CDR3 DNA: TGTGCCAGCAGTGAAGAGGTGACCGGGGCGCCTGAGCAGTTCTTC; CDR3 protein: CASSEEVTGAPEQFF
V gene: TRBV9; clone size: many; D gene: TRBD1; J gene: TRBJ1-2; CDR3 DNA: TGTGCCAGCAGCCCCCGGATTGGCAGGGGGGACTATGGCTACACCTTC; CDR3 protein: CASSPRIGRGDYGYTF
V gene: TRBV5-1; clone size: many; D gene: TRBD1; J gene: TRBJ2-7; CDR3 DNA: TGCGCCAGCAGCTTGGCCTCGACAGGGAGTTTGGTCGAGCAGTACTTC; CDR3 protein: CASSLASTGSLVEQYF
V gene: TRBV2; clone size: .; D gene: .; J gene: TRBJ2-5; CDR3 DNA: TGTGCCAGCATGGTGGGGATGGAGACCCAGTACTTC; CDR3 protein: CASMVGMETQYF
V gene: TRBV10-3; clone size: many; D gene: TRBD1; J gene: TRBJ2-4; CDR3 DNA: TGTGCCATCAGTGAGCAGGGGGATTCATACATTCAGTACTTC; CDR3 protein: CAISEQGDSYIQYF
V gene: TRBV5-4; clone size: many; D gene: .; J gene: TRBJ2-2; CDR3 DNA: TGTGCCAGCAGCTTGGCCGGGATGGGCCCCGGGGAGCTGTTTTTT; CDR3 protein: CASSLAGMGPGELFF
V gene: TRBV9; clone size: many; D gene: .; J gene: TRBJ2-7; CDR3 DNA: TGTGCCAGCAGCCCAGGGACACCGAGCTCCTACGAGCAGTACTTC; CDR3 protein: CASSPGTPSSYEQYF
V gene: TRBV7-6; clone size: many; D gene: .; J gene: TRBJ2-3; CDR3 DNA: TGTGCCAGCAGCTTAGCTGGACATACCACAGATACGCAGTATTTT; CDR3 protein: CASSLAGHTTDTQYF
V gene: TRBV28; clone size: .; D gene: .; J gene: TRBJ2-1; CDR3 DNA: TGTGCCGCAGCGGGCAGTATTAAGAATGAGCAGTTCTTC; CDR3 protein: CAAAGSIKNEQFF
V gene: TRBV28; clone size: few; D gene: TRBD2; J gene: TRBJ2-7; CDR3 DNA: TGTGCCAGCCTTCCTGCGGGGGAGAGCGTCTACCACGAGCAGTACTTC; CDR3 protein: CASLPAGESVYHEQYF